This note documents a single T cell receptor (beta chain) sequence. Its antigen is currently unknown. The entry originates in a study of cytomegalovirus exposure and HLA in healthy donors. Study details: Genetic ancestry analysis placed around four fifths of the 350 to 500 donors that were genotyped in the Caucasian-associated cluster. Study-level results: Among immune exposure information, only CMV serostatus was available.

PCR amplification relied on 60 Vbeta primers (plus 13 Jbeta primers). Repertoires were generated with immunoSEQ multiplex PCR, while TCRdb's copy carries only in-frame clones and drops some. The table has 150,000 to 200,000 clones, roughly 81% seen once. Germline V gene data show CDR1 as MNHEY and CDR2 as SMNVEV (reference sequence). The CDR3 spans 14 residues. The V segment lost 4 bases and the J segment 5 bases; nucleotides outside the gene matches: 3. The chain has TRBV27 and TRBJ2-1; 9 nucleotides align to TRBD2. The sequencing sample was made of PBMCs. This receptor was obtained from a woman between 18 and 29 years old in good health and CMV-seropositive. CDR3 sequence: CASSWRGGNNEQFF. CDR3 nucleotide sequence: TGTGCCAGCAGTTGGCGGGGGGGGAACAATGAGCAGTTCTTC.